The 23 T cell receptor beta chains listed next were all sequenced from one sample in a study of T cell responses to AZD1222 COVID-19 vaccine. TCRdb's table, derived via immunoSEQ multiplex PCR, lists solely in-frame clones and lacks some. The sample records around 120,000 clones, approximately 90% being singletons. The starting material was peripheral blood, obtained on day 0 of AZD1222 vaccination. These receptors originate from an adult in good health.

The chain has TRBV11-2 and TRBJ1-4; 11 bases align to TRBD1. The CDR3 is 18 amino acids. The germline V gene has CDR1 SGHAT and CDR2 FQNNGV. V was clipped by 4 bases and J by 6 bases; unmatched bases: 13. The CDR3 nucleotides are TGTGCCAGCAGCTCGACCCTTTTTTCGGGACAGGGGGATGAAAAACTGTTTTTT. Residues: CASSSTLFSGQGDEKLFF.

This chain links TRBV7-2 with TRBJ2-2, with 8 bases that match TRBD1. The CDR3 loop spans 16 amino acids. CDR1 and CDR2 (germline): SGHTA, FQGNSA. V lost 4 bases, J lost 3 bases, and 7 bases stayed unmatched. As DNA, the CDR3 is TGTGCCAGCAGCTCAACCAGGGGGCAGGACACCGGGGAGCTGTTTTTT. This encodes CASSSTRGQDTGELFF.

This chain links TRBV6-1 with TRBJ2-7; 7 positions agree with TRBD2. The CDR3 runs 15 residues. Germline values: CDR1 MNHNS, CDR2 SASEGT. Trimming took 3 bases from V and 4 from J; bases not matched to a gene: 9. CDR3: CASSESSGGVYEQYF. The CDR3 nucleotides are TGTGCCAGCAGTGAGTCTAGCGGAGGGGTATACGAGCAGTACTTC.

The DNA for the CDR3 is TGTGCCAGCAGTTTAGAGGTCGAGCAGTACTTC. This sequence encodes CASSLEVEQYF. J is TRBJ2-7 and V is TRBV28, with D unresolved. V shed 2 bases and J shed 6 bases, with 5 bases lying between them. The CDR3 covers 11 residues. Germline V gene sequence: CDR1 MDHEN, CDR2 SYDVKM.

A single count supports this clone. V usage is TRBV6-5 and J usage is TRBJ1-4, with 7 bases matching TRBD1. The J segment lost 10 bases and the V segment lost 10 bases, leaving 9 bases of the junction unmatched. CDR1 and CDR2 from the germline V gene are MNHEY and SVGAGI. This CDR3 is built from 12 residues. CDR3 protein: CAILQGVAKLFF. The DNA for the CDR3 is TGTGCCATACTCCAGGGGGTTGCAAAACTGTTTTTT.

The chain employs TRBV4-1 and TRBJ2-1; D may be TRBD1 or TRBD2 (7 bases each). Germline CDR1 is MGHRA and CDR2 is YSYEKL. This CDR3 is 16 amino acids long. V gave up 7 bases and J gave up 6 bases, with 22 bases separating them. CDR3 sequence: CASTSGGGYPFNEQFF. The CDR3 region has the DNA TGCGCCAGCACTTCAGGGGGGGGTTACCCCTTCAATGAGCAGTTCTTC.

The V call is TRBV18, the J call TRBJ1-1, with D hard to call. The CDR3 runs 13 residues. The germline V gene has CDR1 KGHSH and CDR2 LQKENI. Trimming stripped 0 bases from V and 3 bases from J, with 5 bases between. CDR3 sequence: CASSPPVYTEAFF. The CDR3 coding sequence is TGTGCCAGCTCACCACCGGTATACACTGAAGCTTTCTTT. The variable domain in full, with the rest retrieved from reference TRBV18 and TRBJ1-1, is NAGVMQNPRHLVRRRGQEARLRCSPMKGHSHVYWYRQLPEEGLKFMVYLQKENIIDESGMPKERFSAEFPKEGPSILRIQQVVRGDSAAYFCASSPPVYTEAFFGQGTRLTVV.

CDR3 bases: TGTGCCAGCAAAAACAGTGGTAACATTCAGTACTTC. As protein: CASKNSGNIQYF. V and J are TRBV6-5 and TRBJ2-4; D gene ambiguous. The CDR3 totals 12 residues. The germline gives CDR1 MNHEY, CDR2 SVGAGI. V was trimmed by 7 bases and J by 7 bases, leaving 11 bases between them.

CDR3 DNA sequence: TGTGCCAGCAGTTCCGGGGTCTCCTATGGCTACACCTTC. It is translated as CASSSGVSYGYTF. This chain connects TRBV28 to TRBJ1-2; D unclear. V was cut by 4 bases and J by 4 bases, with 10 bases left in between. The CDR3 loop spans 13 amino acids. Germline CDR1 MDHEN, CDR2 SYDVKM.

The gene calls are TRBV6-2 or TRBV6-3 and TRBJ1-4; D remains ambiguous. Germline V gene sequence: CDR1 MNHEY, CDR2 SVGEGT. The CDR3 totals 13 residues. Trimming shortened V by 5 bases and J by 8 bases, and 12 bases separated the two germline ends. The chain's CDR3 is CASSQAGYEKLFF. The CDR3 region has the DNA TGTGCCAGCAGTCAAGCCGGGTACGAAAAACTGTTTTTT.

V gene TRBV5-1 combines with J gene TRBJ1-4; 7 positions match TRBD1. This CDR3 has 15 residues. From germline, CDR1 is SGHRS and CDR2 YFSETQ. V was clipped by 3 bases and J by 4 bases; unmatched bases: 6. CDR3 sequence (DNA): TGCGCCAGCAGCTCTTGGGACAGCCTTAATGAAAAACTGTTTTTT. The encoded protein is CASSSWDSLNEKLFF.

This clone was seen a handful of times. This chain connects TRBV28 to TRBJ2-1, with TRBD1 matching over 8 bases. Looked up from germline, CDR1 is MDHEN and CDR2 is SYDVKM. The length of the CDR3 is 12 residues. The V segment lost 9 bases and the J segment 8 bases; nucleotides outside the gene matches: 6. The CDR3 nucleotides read TGTGCCAGTAGACAGGGGATCGATGAGCAGTTCTTC. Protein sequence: CASRQGIDEQFF.

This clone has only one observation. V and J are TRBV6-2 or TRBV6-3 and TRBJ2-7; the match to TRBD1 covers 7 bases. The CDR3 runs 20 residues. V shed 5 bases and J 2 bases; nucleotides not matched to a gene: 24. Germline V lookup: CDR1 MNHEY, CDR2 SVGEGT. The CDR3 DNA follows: TGTGCCAGCAGTACCTCCGGGAACGACAGGGCGTATAATCTCCCCTACGAGCAGTACTTC. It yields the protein CASSTSGNDRAYNLPYEQYF.

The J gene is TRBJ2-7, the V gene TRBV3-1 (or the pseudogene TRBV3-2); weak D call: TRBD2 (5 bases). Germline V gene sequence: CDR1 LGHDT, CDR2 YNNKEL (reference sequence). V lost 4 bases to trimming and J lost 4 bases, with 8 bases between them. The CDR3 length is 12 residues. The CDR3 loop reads CASSLSGYEQYF. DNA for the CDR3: TGTGCCAGCAGCCTCAGCGGTTACGAGCAGTACTTC.

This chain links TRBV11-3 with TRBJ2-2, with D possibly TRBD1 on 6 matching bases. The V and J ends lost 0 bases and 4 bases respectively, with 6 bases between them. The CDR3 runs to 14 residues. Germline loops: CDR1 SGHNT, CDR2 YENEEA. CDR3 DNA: TGTGCCAGCAGCTTAGACAGGGGCACCGGGGAGCTGTTTTTT. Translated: CASSLDRGTGELFF. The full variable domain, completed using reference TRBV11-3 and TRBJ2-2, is EAGVVQSPRYKIIEKKQPVAFWCNPISGHNTLYWYLQNLGQGPELLIRYENEEAVDDSQLPKDRFSAERLKGVDSTLKIQPAELGDSAVYLCASSLDRGTGELFFGEGSRLTVL.

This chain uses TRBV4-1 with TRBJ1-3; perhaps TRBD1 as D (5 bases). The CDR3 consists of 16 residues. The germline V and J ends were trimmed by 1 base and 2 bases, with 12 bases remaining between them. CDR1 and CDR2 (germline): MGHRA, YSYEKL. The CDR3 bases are TGCGCCAGCAGCCAAGTGGGGGAGGGAGCTGGAAACACCATATATTTT. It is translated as CASSQVGEGAGNTIYF.

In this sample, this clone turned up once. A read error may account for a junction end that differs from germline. The CDR3 DNA sequence: TGTGCTAGCAGTGAACCCACAGGGGCCAGGAGCTATGGCTACACCTTC. Translating it yields CASSEPTGARSYGYTF. The rearrangement links TRBV2 to TRBJ1-2; 7 bases are shared with TRBD1. Germline lookup yields CDR1 SNHLY and CDR2 FYNNEI. This CDR3 region has 16 residues.

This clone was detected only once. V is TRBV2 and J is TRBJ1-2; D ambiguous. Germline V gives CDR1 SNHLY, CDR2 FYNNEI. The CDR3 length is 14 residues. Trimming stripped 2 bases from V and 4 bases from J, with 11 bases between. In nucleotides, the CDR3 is TGTGCCAGCAGTGAAATACCGAACCTCTATGGCTACACCTTC. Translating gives CASSEIPNLYGYTF.

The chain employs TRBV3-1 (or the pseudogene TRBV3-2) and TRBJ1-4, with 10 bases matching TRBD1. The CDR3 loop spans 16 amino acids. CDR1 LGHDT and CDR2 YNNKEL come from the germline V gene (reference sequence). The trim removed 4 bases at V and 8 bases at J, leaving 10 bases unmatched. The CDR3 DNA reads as TGTGCCAGCAGCCGGCGCCTTGGACAGGGGGGGGAAAAACTGTTTTTT. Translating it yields CASSRRLGQGGEKLFF.

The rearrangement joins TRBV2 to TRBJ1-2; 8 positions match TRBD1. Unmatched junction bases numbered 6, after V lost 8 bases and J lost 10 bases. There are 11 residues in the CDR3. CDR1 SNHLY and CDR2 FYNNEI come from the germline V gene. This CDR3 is CASGDRGSYTF. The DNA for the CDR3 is TGTGCCAGCGGCGACAGGGGATCCTACACCTTC.

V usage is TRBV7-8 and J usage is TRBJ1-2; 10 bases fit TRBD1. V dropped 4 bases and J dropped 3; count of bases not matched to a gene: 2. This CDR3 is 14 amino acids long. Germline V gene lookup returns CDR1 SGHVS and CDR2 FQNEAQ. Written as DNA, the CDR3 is TGTGCCAGCAGCTATGGGACAGGGGACTATGGCTACACCTTC. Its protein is CASSYGTGDYGYTF.

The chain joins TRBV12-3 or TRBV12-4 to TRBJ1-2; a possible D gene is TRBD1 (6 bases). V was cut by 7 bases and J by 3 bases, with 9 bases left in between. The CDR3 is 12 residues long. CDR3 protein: CASKGDYYGYTF. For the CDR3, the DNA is TGTGCCAGCAAGGGGGACTACTATGGCTACACCTTC.

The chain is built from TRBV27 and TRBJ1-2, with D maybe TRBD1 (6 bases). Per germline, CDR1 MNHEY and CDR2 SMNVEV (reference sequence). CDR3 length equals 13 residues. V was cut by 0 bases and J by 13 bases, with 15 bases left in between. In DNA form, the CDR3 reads TGTGCCAGCAGTTTATCGTCCGGGGGCTTAGTCACCTTC. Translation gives CASSLSSGGLVTF.